The clone carrying this T cell receptor (beta chain) was picked up one time. The data are from a study of Ad26.COV2.S vaccination and SARS-CoV-2 variants. As for the study in general: The trial was COV1001 and the donor's arm was Ad26.COV2.S.

As to treatment: around 19 received Ad26.COV2.S at low or high dose, single or two shots; roughly five received placebo; per-sample allocation not given. Repertoires come from day 63 after the first vaccine or placebo injection. The length of the CDR3 is 12 residues. Germline-derived CDR1 and CDR2 are SNHLY and FYNNEI. V lost 10 bases to trimming and J lost 1 base, with 10 bases between them. Sequenced by immunoSEQ multiplex PCR; TCRdb stores in-frame clones only, minus some. The data show about 350,000 clones, with roughly 89% seen just once and around 5% held by the top ten. The V and J genes are TRBV2 and TRBJ1-1, with no clear D. The specimen comprised peripheral blood, sampled in a trial of Ad26.COV2.S vaccine versus placebo. The clonotype originates from a person aged 18-65 years who received the Ad26.COV2.S COVID-19 vaccine or a placebo. CDR3 bases: TGTGCCACCAAGGACGGGAACACTGAAGCTTTCTTT. Its protein product is CATKDGNTEAFF.